The sequence of this TCR beta chain was determined in a study of blood T cell repertoires in COVID-19. This table comes from immunoSEQ multiplex PCR, and its TCRdb copy is limited to in-frame clones, with some not included. This sample has under 150,000 clones, with 84% found just once. CDR1 and CDR2 (germline): SGHVS, FQNEAQ. This CDR3 region has 16 residues. With 5 bases clipped from V and 10 bases from J, the junction kept 15 bases outside the gene matches. The receptor was derived from a woman aged 40 to 49 with acute or convalescent COVID-19. The rearrangement links TRBV7-8 to TRBJ2-1, with TRBD2 identical over 9 bases. The sequenced sample consisted of peripheral blood. This CDR3 reads CASSPFGSGGIYEQFF. The CDR3 coding sequence is TGTGCCAGCAGCCCTTTCGGTAGCGGGGGTATCTACGAGCAGTTCTTC. The full variable domain, rest sourced from reference TRBV7-8 and TRBJ2-1, is GAGVSQSPRYKVAKRGQDVALRCDPISGHVSLFWYQQALGQGPEFLTYFQNEAQLDKSGLPSDRFFAERPEGSVSTLKIQRTQQEDSAVYLCASSPFGSGGIYEQFFGPGTRLTVL.